The 27 T cell receptor beta chains below come from one sample, sequenced in a study of T cells in Graves' hyperthyroidism and ophthalmopathy. Amplified TCR beta CDR3 regions derived from RNA transcripts. First-round RT-PCR with HTBI primers amplified the TCR CDR3 region. TCRdb reanalysed the multiplex PCR reads using MiXCR and keeps one entry per CDR3 protein. This sample has about 400,000 distinct CDR3 sequences, with approximately 25% found just once. The sequencing sample was made of blood. Receptor source: a man between 50 and 59 years old with Graves' hyperthyroidism.

This clonotype turned up a few times. This chain joins TRBV6-1 and TRBJ2-1; TRBD2 agrees at 13 bases. Losses at the gene ends were 5 bases for V and 11 bases for J; bases not matched to a gene: 6. This CDR3 is 14 amino acids long. The germline V gene encodes CDR1 MNHNS and CDR2 SASEGT. The CDR3 DNA sequence: TGTGCCAGCAGTTCCCGGACTAGCGGGAGCAAGCAGTTCTTC. This encodes CASSSRTSGSKQFF.

This clonotype was counted at least ten times. The chain employs TRBV28 and TRBJ2-1; D gene uncertain. The CDR3 is 15 residues long. The germline CDR1 and CDR2 sequences are MDHEN and SYDVKM. V gave up 5 bases and J gave up 6 bases, with 17 bases separating them. The CDR3 is CASSNLGGEFNEQFF. The CDR3 nucleotides read TGTGCCAGCAGTAACCTCGGTGGTGAGTTCAATGAGCAGTTCTTC.

In its sample, this clonotype was seen a few times. J is TRBJ2-3 and V is TRBV18; TRBD1 aligns across 10 bases. V was clipped by 6 bases and J by 4 bases; unmatched bases: 10. The CDR3 totals 16 residues. Germline V CDR1 and CDR2: KGHSH, LQKENI. The CDR3 DNA reads as TGTGCCAGCTCTCAACCGGGGACAGGGGTGGCAGATACGCAGTATTTT. This encodes CASSQPGTGVADTQYF.

This sequence joins TRBV18 and TRBJ2-7; 13 nucleotides agree with TRBD2. Germline-derived CDR1 and CDR2 are KGHSH and LQKENI. The V and J ends lost 3 bases and 3 bases, in that order; junction bases with no gene match: 5. The CDR3 runs to 16 residues. The CDR3 protein is CASSPGLAGDLYEQYF. The CDR3 DNA sequence: TGTGCCAGCTCACCTGGACTAGCGGGAGATCTCTACGAGCAGTACTTC.

The rearrangement links TRBV7-9 to TRBJ2-2; tentative D call: TRBD1 (6 bases). The germline CDR1 and CDR2 sequences are SEHNR and FQNEAQ (reference sequence). V lost 2 bases and J lost 0, with 16 bases in between. This CDR3 contains 18 residues. This CDR3 reads CASSLYLPGQPNTGELFF. CDR3 coding DNA: TGTGCCAGCAGCTTATACCTACCGGGACAACCGAACACCGGGGAGCTGTTTTTT. Looking up the rest from reference TRBV7-9 and TRBJ2-2 gives the full variable domain: DTGVSQNPRHKITKRGQNVTFRCDPISEHNRLYWYRQTLGQGPEFLTYFQNEAQLEKSRLLSDRFSAERPKGSFSTLEIQRTEQGDSAMYLCASSLYLPGQPNTGELFFGEGSRLTVL.

There are many counts of this clonotype. The chain joins TRBV27 to TRBJ2-3, with 7 bases lining up with TRBD2. The CDR3 spans 15 residues. Trimming removed 5 bases from V and 3 bases from J; junction bases left unmatched: 8. Per the germline V gene, CDR1 is MNHEY and CDR2 is SMNVEV (reference sequence). The CDR3 sequence is CASSLLGGRTDTQYF. CDR3 sequence (DNA): TGTGCCAGCAGTCTACTAGGCGGGAGAACAGATACGCAGTATTTT.

This clonotype was picked up a small number of times. This sequence joins TRBV29-1 and TRBJ1-2, with D uncertain. The CDR3 sequence is 12 residues long. Trimming removed 2 bases at V and 5 bases at J, with 9 bases between. Per germline, CDR1 SQVTM and CDR2 ANQGSEA. The CDR3 spells CSVEYAQYGYTF. CDR3 coding DNA: TGCAGCGTTGAATACGCGCAATATGGCTACACCTTC.

The table lists this clonotype with a few counts. This rearrangement joins TRBV28 to TRBJ2-1; 8 bases line up with TRBD2. Germline lookup yields CDR1 MDHEN and CDR2 SYDVKM. J gave up 9 bases and V 2 bases, and 12 bases lay outside the gene matches. This CDR3 has 16 amino acids. The CDR3 loop is CASSLLQGAGGVEQFF. The CDR3 bases are TGTGCCAGCAGTTTACTACAGGGTGCGGGAGGTGTTGAGCAGTTCTTC.

This chain uses TRBV7-2 with TRBJ1-2; 7 nucleotides agree with TRBD1. CDR3 length: 13 amino acids. With 5 bases clipped from V and 2 bases from J, the junction kept 2 bases outside the gene matches. Per germline, CDR1 SGHTA and CDR2 FQGNSA. The CDR3 region is CASSTDRNYGYTF. CDR3 coding DNA: TGTGCCAGCAGCACGGACAGGAACTATGGCTACACCTTC.

This sequence joins TRBV5-1 and TRBJ2-2; D is perhaps TRBD1 (6 bases). This CDR3 contains 15 residues. The germline gives CDR1 SGHRS, CDR2 YFSETQ. Trimming took 5 bases from V and 3 from J, leaving 14 bases between them. This chain's CDR3 is CASRSQGLDTGELFF. CDR3 coding DNA: TGCGCCAGCAGATCCCAGGGGTTGGACACCGGGGAGCTGTTTTTT. The full variable domain, its missing parts supplied by reference TRBV5-1 and TRBJ2-2, is KAGVTQTPRYLIKTRGQQVTLSCSPISGHRSVSWYQQTPGQGLQFLFEYFSETQRNKGNFPGRFSGRQFSNSRSEMNVSTLELGDSALYLCASRSQGLDTGELFFGEGSRLTVL.

This clonotype was observed many times. J is TRBJ2-3 and V is TRBV5-6; D is unclear. The germline V gene has CDR1 SGHDT and CDR2 YYEEEE. V was trimmed by 4 bases and J by 5 bases, leaving 5 bases between them. The CDR3 is 11 amino acids. This CDR3 is CASSVQDTQYF. The CDR3 nucleotides are TGTGCCAGCAGCGTCCAAGATACGCAGTATTTT.

This clonotype was seen many times. The gene calls are TRBV28 and TRBJ2-7, with 10 positions matching TRBD2. The ends lost 2 bases at V and 6 bases at J; junction bases unmatched: 13. There are 17 residues in the CDR3. Germline CDR1 reads MDHEN; CDR2 reads SYDVKM. The CDR3 bases are TGTGCCAGCAGTTTAATAGGGACTAGCGCGAGAGGAGCCGAGCAGTACTTC. This encodes CASSLIGTSARGAEQYF.

J is TRBJ2-1 and V is TRBV5-1; no clear D. The V end lost 2 bases, the J end lost 7 bases, and 10 bases lay between the germline ends. From germline, CDR1 is SGHRS and CDR2 YFSETQ. The CDR3 runs to 13 residues. The CDR3 sequence: CASSLAPRNEQFF. CDR3 DNA sequence: TGCGCCAGCAGCTTAGCGCCAAGGAATGAGCAGTTCTTC.

The table lists this clonotype with a few counts. The chain employs TRBV5-1 and TRBJ2-2; D unclear. Germline-derived CDR1 and CDR2 are SGHRS and YFSETQ. The CDR3 runs 13 residues. Trimming removed 4 bases from V and 4 bases from J, with 8 bases in between. CDR3 region: CASSAEFTGELFF. The CDR3 bases are TGCGCCAGCAGCGCGGAATTCACCGGGGAGCTGTTTTTT.

In its sample, this clonotype was seen a few times. The V gene is TRBV12-5, the J gene TRBJ1-3, with a weak D call TRBD1 (5 bases). CDR1 is LGHNT and CDR2 is FRNRAP in the germline V gene. Deletions cut 5 bases from V and 0 bases from J, with 5 bases between. The CDR3 length is 13 residues. CDR3 sequence (DNA): TGTGCTAGTGGTAGGGGCTCTGGAAACACCATATATTTT. The encoded protein is CASGRGSGNTIYF.

Many counts were recorded for this clonotype. The chain has TRBV6-1 and TRBJ2-1; 10 nucleotides line up with TRBD1. The CDR3 loop spans 15 amino acids. CDR1 is MNHNS, CDR2 SASEGT, per germline. V shed 6 bases, J shed 2 bases, and the junction held 4 bases outside the gene matches. CDR3 residues: CASRPGQGPYNEQFF. The CDR3 DNA sequence: TGTGCCAGCAGGCCGGGACAGGGGCCCTACAATGAGCAGTTCTTC.

This clonotype was seen more than once but under ten times. V is TRBV10-1 and J is TRBJ2-7; D not certain. Germline CDR1 is WNHNN and CDR2 is SYGVQD (reference sequence). V lost 4 bases and J lost 3, with 7 bases in between. The CDR3 spans 12 residues. The CDR3 is CASSVNYYEQYF. DNA for the CDR3: TGCGCCAGCAGTGTAAACTACTACGAGCAGTACTTC.

This clonotype was recorded at least ten times. The V and J genes are TRBV11-2 and TRBJ2-5; 9 nucleotides match TRBD2. J gave up 5 bases and V 4 bases, and 8 bases lay outside the gene matches. This CDR3 contains 15 residues. CDR1 is SGHAT and CDR2 is FQNNGV in the germline V gene. DNA for the CDR3: TGTGCCAGCAGCTCAGAGGGACTAGCTTCGGAGACCCAGTACTTC. Translating gives CASSSEGLASETQYF.

The chain employs TRBV6-1 and TRBJ1-2, with 8 bases aligning to TRBD1. V lost 8 bases to trimming and J lost 3 bases; unmatched junction nucleotides: 8. Germline V gives CDR1 MNHNS, CDR2 SASEGT. The CDR3 loop spans 14 amino acids. In DNA form, the CDR3 reads TGTGCCAGCGGAACTAAGACAGGGGACTATGGCTACACCTTC. Translation gives CASGTKTGDYGYTF.

The chain recombines TRBV2 with TRBJ2-2; tentative D call: TRBD2 (5 bases). V was cut by 3 bases and J by 7 bases, with 9 bases left in between. This CDR3 spans 13 amino acids. Germline CDR1 reads SNHLY; CDR2 reads FYNNEI. CDR3 bases: TGTGCCAGCAGTGACGGGGTCATCGGGGAGCTGTTTTTT. It specifies CASSDGVIGELFF.

The chain couples TRBV5-1 to TRBJ2-5; a possible D gene is TRBD1 (6 bases). CDR1 and CDR2 from the germline V gene are SGHRS and YFSETQ. The CDR3 consists of 13 residues. The germline V and J ends were trimmed by 4 bases and 5 bases, with 12 bases remaining between them. CDR3 sequence reads: CASSPGQMETQYF. Written as DNA, the CDR3 is TGCGCCAGCAGCCCAGGACAGATGGAGACCCAGTACTTC.

This chain joins TRBV28 and TRBJ1-1, with 8 positions matching TRBD1. The CDR3 contains 15 residues. Germline CDR1 and CDR2: MDHEN and SYDVKM. V shed 7 bases, J shed 0 bases, and the junction held 7 bases outside the gene matches. CDR3 nucleotides: TGTGCCAGCACCTTGGGCAGGGGGCTGAACACTGAAGCTTTCTTT. Translation gives CASTLGRGLNTEAFF.

The gene calls are TRBV6-1 and TRBJ2-7; the D gene is possibly TRBD2 (6 bases). The CDR3 is 13 residues long. Trimming stripped 8 bases from V and 2 bases from J, with 13 bases between. Per the germline V gene, CDR1 is MNHNS and CDR2 is SASEGT. CDR3 amino acids: CASRDSDTYEQYF. CDR3 sequence (DNA): TGTGCCAGCCGGGACTCGGACACCTACGAGCAGTACTTC.

J is TRBJ2-1 and V is TRBV10-2, with 10 bases aligning to TRBD2. This CDR3 has 18 amino acids. CDR1 is WSHSY, CDR2 SAAADI, per germline. Germline trimming cut 9 bases from V and 2 bases from J; bases unmatched to any gene: 16. The CDR3 DNA reads as TGCGCCAGTCTGGATTGGACTAGCGGTAGGGGAACCTACAATGAGCAGTTCTTC. Translation gives CASLDWTSGRGTYNEQFF.

This clonotype was recorded a few times. CDR3 residues: CASILAGKTYEQYF. The CDR3 DNA reads as TGTGCCAGCATCTTAGCGGGTAAAACCTACGAGCAGTACTTC. This rearrangement joins TRBV6-1 to TRBJ2-7; the match to TRBD2 covers 7 bases. The CDR3 runs 14 residues. In germline, CDR1 is MNHNS, CDR2 SASEGT. V dropped 7 bases and J dropped 2; count of bases not matched to a gene: 8.

This clonotype was seen a few times. This chain links TRBV24-1 with TRBJ1-1, with TRBD1 matching over 8 bases. Germline V gives CDR1 KGHDR, CDR2 SFDVKD. The V gene end was trimmed by 11 bases and the J gene end by 2 bases; junction bases not matched to a gene: 6. The CDR3 contains 13 residues. The CDR3 is CAIARGPNTEAFF. The DNA for the CDR3 is TGTGCCATCGCCAGGGGGCCCAACACTGAAGCTTTCTTT.

This clonotype showed up just a few times. The genes are TRBV7-6 and TRBJ2-3; 13 bases fit TRBD2. The CDR3 has 18 residues. V dropped 1 base and J dropped 6; count of bases not matched to a gene: 10. Germline CDR1 SGHVS, CDR2 FNYEAQ. This chain's CDR3 is CASSLEGTSGIPTDTQYF. CDR3 DNA: TGTGCCAGCAGCTTAGAAGGGACTAGCGGGATACCCACCGATACGCAGTATTTT. Full variable domain (rest looked up from reference TRBV7-6 and TRBJ2-3): GAGVSQSPRYKVTKRGQDVALRCDPISGHVSLYWYRQALGQGPEFLTYFNYEAQQDKSGLPNDRFSAERPEGSISTLTIQRTEQRDSAMYRCASSLEGTSGIPTDTQYFGPGTRLTVL.